Each of the 13 T cell receptor beta chains below was sequenced from the same sample in a study of PD-L1 blockade in urothelial cancer. Time point: peripheral blood 6 weeks after treatment start. Sequenced by immunoSEQ multiplex PCR; TCRdb stores in-frame clones only, minus some. The table records about 120,000 clones, around 89% of them present only once. The sequencing used PBMCs, collected around atezolizumab (anti-PD-L1) treatment. The origin of the receptors is a man in his sixties with urothelial cancer.

The chain uses TRBV10-2 and TRBJ2-1; 7 nucleotides align to TRBD2. V was pared by 8 bases and J by 6 bases, with 16 bases of the junction left unmatched. This CDR3 has 16 residues. Germline CDR1 reads WSHSY; CDR2 reads SAAADI. CDR3 amino acids: CASHNSQRDRLNEQFF. CDR3 nucleotides: TGCGCCAGCCACAACTCCCAGCGGGATCGTCTCAATGAGCAGTTCTTC.

In this sample, this clone turned up a few times. The rearrangement joins TRBV6-5 to TRBJ1-2; 8 bases are a match to TRBD1. CDR1 and CDR2 (germline): MNHEY, SVGAGI. CDR3 length equals 14 residues. The junction had 3 bases not matched to a gene; V was cut back by 0 bases and J by 6 bases. CDR3 sequence reads: CASSYSQGAHGYTF. The CDR3 DNA follows: TGTGCCAGCAGTTACTCGCAGGGGGCGCATGGCTACACCTTC.

The chain joins TRBV19 to TRBJ1-5, with D possibly matching TRBD1 (5 bases). Germline lookup yields CDR1 LNHDA and CDR2 SQIVND (reference sequence). The CDR3 consists of 16 residues. Trimming removed 3 bases from V and 4 bases from J, with 16 bases in between. CDR3 in amino acids: CASSMGTHQYNQPQHF. DNA for the CDR3: TGTGCCAGTAGTATGGGGACTCACCAATATAATCAGCCCCAGCATTTT.

The gene calls are TRBV4-3 and TRBJ2-3; D gene ambiguous. Trimming shortened V by 2 bases and J by 2 bases, and 8 bases separated the two germline ends. Germline V gene data show CDR1 as LGHNA and CDR2 as YSLEER. The CDR3 has 14 amino acids. CDR3 DNA: TGCGCCAGCAGCCAACAACACAACACAGATACGCAGTATTTT. Protein product: CASSQQHNTDTQYF.

The chain carries TRBV5-1 and TRBJ1-4, with D perhaps matching TRBD1 (5 bases). Germline V gene lookup returns CDR1 SGHRS and CDR2 YFSETQ. This CDR3 spans 19 amino acids. Trimming took 3 bases from V and 5 from J, leaving 26 bases between them. In nucleotides, the CDR3 is TGCGCCAGCAGCTCCGGGGGGGTCGATTCGATATCTCTAAATGAAAAACTGTTTTTT. This gives the protein CASSSGGVDSISLNEKLFF.

The chain joins TRBV28 to TRBJ1-1, with 7 bases lining up with TRBD1. This CDR3 contains 14 residues. The V segment lost 6 bases and the J segment 6 bases; nucleotides outside the gene matches: 10. Germline V lookup: CDR1 MDHEN, CDR2 SYDVKM. DNA for the CDR3: TGTGCCAGCAGGGTCCCACAGGGGTCGGCTGAAGCTTTCTTT. This encodes CASRVPQGSAEAFF.

The rearrangement uses TRBV28 and TRBJ1-5; 7 bases are a match to TRBD1. Germline CDR1 reads MDHEN; CDR2 reads SYDVKM. The CDR3 has 16 amino acids. With V trimmed by 7 bases and J by 6 bases, 15 bases remained unmatched. The CDR3 is CASIRADRAQGQPQHF. The CDR3 bases are TGTGCCAGCATCAGAGCCGACAGGGCGCAAGGTCAGCCCCAGCATTTT.

CDR3 sequence: CASSVDSRLNEQYF. The CDR3, as DNA: TGTGCCAGTAGTGTTGACAGCCGGCTCAACGAGCAGTACTTC. The chain employs TRBV19 and TRBJ2-7; TRBD1 is a possible D gene (5 bases). Trimming shortened V by 5 bases and J by 5 bases, and 16 bases separated the two germline ends. The germline V gene has CDR1 LNHDA and CDR2 SQIVND (reference sequence). CDR3 length: 14 residues.

CDR3 DNA: TGTGCCAGTAGTAAAGTGGGGACTCGAAAAGAGACCCAGTACTTC. It specifies CASSKVGTRKETQYF. The chain has TRBV19 and TRBJ2-5, with D possibly TRBD2 on 6 matching bases. The CDR3 is 15 residues long. CDR1 is LNHDA, CDR2 SQIVND, per germline (reference sequence). The V end lost 4 bases, the J end lost 3 bases, and 15 bases lay between the germline ends.

The rearrangement links TRBV10-3 to TRBJ1-1; no reliable D call. Between the trimmed V and J ends, which lost 0 bases and 6 bases, there was a span of 11 bases. Germline V gene data show CDR1 as ENHRY and CDR2 as SYGVKD. The CDR3 contains 14 residues. Here the CDR3 reads CAISESAGVPEAFF. The CDR3 DNA reads as TGTGCCATCAGTGAGTCCGCCGGTGTCCCTGAAGCTTTCTTT.

The rearrangement links TRBV10-3 to TRBJ2-5, with TRBD2 matching over 9 bases. CDR3 length equals 15 residues. Unmatched junction bases numbered 3, after V lost 2 bases and J lost 2 bases. Per germline, CDR1 ENHRY and CDR2 SYGVKD. For the CDR3, the DNA is TGTGCCATCAGTGAGATGACTAGCGGACAAGAGACCCAGTACTTC. Encoded protein: CAISEMTSGQETQYF.

V and J are TRBV29-1 and TRBJ2-7; D possibly corresponds to TRBD1 (5 bases). The CDR3 runs to 12 residues. With 2 bases removed from V and 4 bases from J, the gap between germline ends came to 9 bases. CDR1 and CDR2 from the germline V gene are SQVTM and ANQGSEA. The CDR3, as DNA: TGCAGCGTTGAATTAGGGGCGTACGAGCAGTACTTC. Protein product: CSVELGAYEQYF.

The J gene is TRBJ1-1, the V gene TRBV5-1; 9 bases agree with TRBD1. Looked up from germline, CDR1 is SGHRS and CDR2 is YFSETQ. This CDR3 has 16 residues. The V gene end was trimmed by 4 bases and the J gene end by 8 bases; junction bases not matched to a gene: 15. The CDR3, as DNA: TGCGCCAGCAGCCCGGGACAGGGTTTGAGATGGTCCGAAGCTTTCTTT. Its translation: CASSPGQGLRWSEAFF. The complete variable domain, with remaining parts taken from reference TRBV5-1 and TRBJ1-1, reads KAGVTQTPRYLIKTRGQQVTLSCSPISGHRSVSWYQQTPGQGLQFLFEYFSETQRNKGNFPGRFSGRQFSNSRSEMNVSTLELGDSALYLCASSPGQGLRWSEAFFGQGTRLTVV.